The TCR beta chain under discussion was sequenced for a study of cytomegalovirus exposure and HLA in healthy donors. General study findings and limits: According to reports, the classifier identified cytomegalovirus status with high specificity and sensitivity. The finding came from a later analysis; first-cohort TCR clusters tended to co-occur in the roughly 120 validation repertoires. Some TCR beta chains (more than 150 of them) were listed as cytomegalovirus-associated.

Per the germline V gene, CDR1 is WNHNN and CDR2 is SYGVQD (reference sequence). This CDR3 contains 18 residues. V dropped 6 bases and J dropped 0 bases, with 20 bases sitting between them. Details on this clone: The antigen is undetermined.

Sequenced by immunoSEQ multiplex PCR; TCRdb stores in-frame clones only, minus some. The table lists about 88,000 clones, approximately 84% of them singletons, with around 10% in the top ten. Sequencing was performed on PBMCs. The J gene is TRBJ2-2, the V gene TRBV10-1; tentatively, D is TRBD2 (7 bases). This TCR was sampled from a young woman in good health and CMV-seropositive. CDR3 DNA sequence: TGCGCCAGCAGCTCCACTAGTGTGGGGGGGCCGAACACCGGGGAGCTGTTTTTT. Translation: CASSSTSVGGPNTGELFF.